This T cell receptor (beta chain) appears in the sequencing data of a study of T cells in localized non-small cell lung cancer. Overall study findings and caveats: Median detection of top 100 tumor clones in adjacent lung was 57 clones.

This CDR3 is 17 amino acids long. The V gene end was trimmed by 4 bases and the J gene end by 5 bases; junction bases not matched to a gene: 11. The V gene's germline CDR1 is LNHDA and CDR2 SQIVND (reference sequence). Comment on this clone: Its antigen remains unidentified.

Clones were sequenced by immunoSEQ multiplex PCR, and TCRdb holds only the in-frame ones, with some missing. Of around 50,000 clones in the sample, about 83% are singletons; the top ten hold roughly 21%. This material consisted of peripheral blood, taken before any cancer treatment. This sequence originates from a female donor at least 60 years old with stage II squamous cell lung carcinoma. V gene TRBV19 combines with J gene TRBJ1-2; 12 nucleotides match TRBD1. CDR3 DNA: TGTGCCAGTAGTAGCCCCGGGACAGGGGGCGCAAATTATGGCTACACCTTC. Its protein is CASSSPGTGGANYGYTF.